Presented here are 18 T cell receptor beta chains from one specimen sequenced in a study of blood T cell repertoires in COVID-19. Libraries were prepared by immunoSEQ multiplex PCR; TCRdb keeps only in-frame clonotypes and omits some of them. The table records 270,000 or so clones, more than 75% of them present only once. The sequencing input was peripheral blood. The origin of the receptors is a man aged 35 to 55 with active or convalescent COVID-19.

The chain joins TRBV6-5 to TRBJ2-2; the D gene is possibly TRBD1 (6 bases). Germline lookup yields CDR1 MNHEY and CDR2 SVGAGI. Trimming took 7 bases from V and 3 from J, leaving 15 bases between them. The length of the CDR3 is 15 residues. The CDR3 nucleotides read TGTGCCAGCACCGACCCACAGGGCTACACCGGGGAGCTGTTTTTT. Protein sequence: CASTDPQGYTGELFF.

V is TRBV30 and J is TRBJ1-2; the D is unclear. This CDR3 comprises 11 residues. Trimming cost V 3 bases and J 4 bases, with 6 bases left between them. CDR1 is GTSNPN and CDR2 is SVGIG in the germline V gene (reference sequence). This CDR3 is CAWSQVYGYTF. The DNA of the CDR3 is TGTGCCTGGAGCCAGGTCTATGGCTACACCTTC.

CDR3 nucleotides: TGTGCCAGCAGTTTCGCCCCCCCGGTAGAGGTCGGGGAGCTGTTTTTT. This sequence encodes CASSFAPPVEVGELFF. The V call is TRBV28, the J call TRBJ2-2; no definite D call. This CDR3 region has 16 residues. The V gene's germline CDR1 is MDHEN and CDR2 SYDVKM. Trimming took off 3 bases at V and 7 bases at J, with 18 bases between the two ends.

This clone has a handful of counts. The chain combines TRBV7-9 with TRBJ2-5; D might be TRBD2 (6 bases). Trimming removed 5 bases from V and 1 base from J, with 17 bases in between. CDR3 length equals 16 residues. Germline V gives CDR1 SEHNR, CDR2 FQNEAQ (reference sequence). The CDR3 sequence is CASSDAGGDRQETQYF. The CDR3, as DNA: TGTGCCAGCAGCGACGCGGGCGGGGACCGCCAAGAGACCCAGTACTTC.

Details on this clone: The junction departs from germline at one end; a sequencing error may be responsible. This rearrangement joins TRBV7-2 to TRBJ2-5; 7 bases are shared with TRBD1. This CDR3 contains 13 residues. CDR1 and CDR2 from the germline V gene are SGHTA and FQGNSA. DNA of the CDR3: TGTGCCAGCAACTTAGGGGGCGTGGAGACCCAGTACTTC. Its translation is CASNLGGVETQYF.

This rearrangement joins TRBV7-2 to TRBJ2-1; D possibly corresponds to TRBD2 (6 bases). V shed 5 bases and J shed 6 bases, with 17 bases lying between them. This CDR3 is built from 15 residues. Germline V gene lookup returns CDR1 SGHTA and CDR2 FQGNSA. CDR3 DNA: TGTGCCAGCAGCCTTGACCCGGGACTGTTCAATGAGCAGTTCTTC. Translation: CASSLDPGLFNEQFF.

V usage is TRBV5-1 and J usage is TRBJ2-2, with 8 bases identical to TRBD2. CDR3 length: 15 amino acids. Germline V CDR1 and CDR2: SGHRS, YFSETQ. Unmatched junction bases numbered 7, after V lost 7 bases and J lost 2 bases. CDR3 bases: TGCGCCAGCGAACCTCGGGGGGGCAACACCGGGGAGCTGTTTTTT. This sequence encodes CASEPRGGNTGELFF.

This clone was detected a few times. The chain has TRBV5-4 and TRBJ2-3, with 7 bases identical to TRBD1. The CDR3 spans 15 residues. Unmatched junction bases numbered 4, after V lost 1 base and J lost 2 bases. Germline CDR1 is SGHNT and CDR2 is YYREEE (reference sequence). CDR3 protein: CASSLQGVNTDTQYF. The CDR3 DNA sequence: TGTGCCAGCAGCTTGCAGGGGGTGAACACAGATACGCAGTATTTT.

V gene TRBV6-5 combines with J gene TRBJ2-1; no clear D. Deletions cut 5 bases from V and 6 bases from J, with 8 bases between. The length of the CDR3 is 12 residues. CDR1 MNHEY and CDR2 SVGAGI come from the germline V gene. The CDR3, as DNA: TGTGCCAGCAGTACACCGGGCAATGAGCAGTTCTTC. Amino acids: CASSTPGNEQFF.

Points on this clone: Different DNA sequences within this sample yield the same CDR3. The chain combines TRBV11-2 with TRBJ2-1; 7 nucleotides match TRBD2. This CDR3 is 13 amino acids long. J lost 4 bases, V lost 4 bases, and 1 base had no gene match. Germline CDR1 reads SGHAT; CDR2 reads FQNNGV. CDR3 sequence: CASSSGGYNEQFF. CDR3 sequence (DNA): TGTGCCAGCAGCTCCGGGGGGTACAATGAGCAGTTCTTC.

The rearrangement links TRBV4-2 to TRBJ2-1; 9 nucleotides line up with TRBD2. This CDR3 has 15 residues. Germline trimming cut 4 bases from V and 9 bases from J; bases unmatched to any gene: 10. CDR1 LGHNA and CDR2 YNFKEQ come from the germline V gene. This CDR3 reads CASSLSGRGGGEQFF. The CDR3 DNA is TGTGCCAGCAGCCTTAGCGGGAGAGGTGGTGGTGAGCAGTTCTTC.

V is TRBV11-3 and J is TRBJ2-5; tentative D call: TRBD1 (6 bases). V lost 5 bases to trimming and J lost 5 bases, with 12 bases between them. Germline values: CDR1 SGHNT, CDR2 YENEEA. CDR3 length equals 13 residues. The CDR3 nucleotides are TGTGCCAGCAGCGAACAGGGAAGCGAGACCCAGTACTTC. Translation: CASSEQGSETQYF.

The chain is built from TRBV7-2 and TRBJ1-5; TRBD1 agrees at 8 bases. Germline trimming cut 1 base from V and 4 bases from J; bases unmatched to any gene: 9. This CDR3 has 17 residues. CDR1 and CDR2 from the germline V gene are SGHTA and FQGNSA. This CDR3 is CASSLVGQALPNQPQHF. CDR3 DNA: TGTGCCAGCAGCTTAGTGGGACAGGCCCTCCCAAATCAGCCCCAGCATTTT.

The chain uses TRBV6-5 and TRBJ1-2, with D possibly TRBD1 on 5 matching bases. V dropped 6 bases and J dropped 5 bases, with 13 bases sitting between them. Germline CDR1 MNHEY, CDR2 SVGAGI. The CDR3 is made up of 13 amino acids. CDR3 in DNA: TGTGCCAGCAGCTCCGTCGGGGGTTATGGCTACACCTTC. Its translation: CASSSVGGYGYTF.

This clone was counted a single time. V and J are TRBV6-5 and TRBJ2-2; D unresolved. The CDR3 runs 14 residues. Per the germline V gene, CDR1 is MNHEY and CDR2 is SVGAGI. Trimming left V 8 bases short and J 2 bases short, with 12 bases between. As DNA, the CDR3 is TGTGCCAGCCAAGATACGGGTAACACCGGGGAGCTGTTTTTT. This translates into CASQDTGNTGELFF.

This clone occurred once. The chain carries TRBV6-5 and TRBJ2-3; D possibly corresponds to TRBD2 (6 bases). CDR1 and CDR2 (germline): MNHEY, SVGAGI. Trimming stripped 7 bases from V and 0 bases from J, with 14 bases between. The CDR3 consists of 15 residues. The CDR3, as DNA: TGTGCCAGCACCTCGGACTATACTAGCACAGATACGCAGTATTTT. Protein: CASTSDYTSTDTQYF.

A remark on this clone: Distinct nucleotide sequences in the sample also encode this CDR3. The rearrangement links TRBV11-2 to TRBJ2-1; 11 bases match TRBD2. There are 15 residues in the CDR3. Per the germline V gene, CDR1 is SGHAT and CDR2 is FQNNGV. The V gene end was trimmed by 6 bases and the J gene end by 4 bases; junction bases not matched to a gene: 5. CDR3 protein: CASSLGTSGYNEQFF. CDR3 in DNA: TGTGCCAGCAGTTTGGGGACTAGCGGTTACAATGAGCAGTTCTTC.

This chain connects TRBV5-1 to TRBJ2-7; D call uncertain. Germline V gene lookup returns CDR1 SGHRS and CDR2 YFSETQ. The CDR3 is 17 residues long. V was shortened by 4 bases and J by 0 bases, with 20 bases between the two germline ends. The CDR3 reads CASSPAGTSQASYEQYF. CDR3 nucleotides: TGCGCCAGCAGCCCGGCTGGTACGAGTCAGGCCTCCTACGAGCAGTACTTC.